This entry is about one T cell receptor (beta chain). Its antigen is unknown. Trimming removed 2 bases from V and 7 bases from J, with 11 bases in between. Germline loops: CDR1 MRHNA, CDR2 SNTAGT. The CDR3 covers 13 residues. The sample comes from a study of cytomegalovirus exposure and HLA in healthy donors. Findings of the study overall: Researchers left out some V segments, among them TRBV6-2 and TRBV6-3, as indistinguishable. HLA restriction was apparent for most CMV-associated TCR beta chains in a later analysis. Most TCR sequences were seen very rarely across donors, but some public TCRs occurred in many. At a 0.05 false discovery rate, a later analysis found around 15,000 TCR beta sequences to be associated with HLA alleles.

The PCR contained 60 Vbeta and 13 Jbeta primers. Assay: immunoSEQ multiplex PCR; the TCRdb copy retains only in-frame clones and omits some. The data show roughly 170,000 clones, approximately 80% seen once. The receptor's source is a man aged 18 to 30 in good health and CMV-seronegative. The sequencing input was PBMCs. The chain carries TRBV6-4 and TRBJ1-1; D may be TRBD1 (5 bases). CDR3 bases: TGTGCCAGCAGTGACAGCGGGACTAGTGAAGCTTTCTTT. As protein: CASSDSGTSEAFF.